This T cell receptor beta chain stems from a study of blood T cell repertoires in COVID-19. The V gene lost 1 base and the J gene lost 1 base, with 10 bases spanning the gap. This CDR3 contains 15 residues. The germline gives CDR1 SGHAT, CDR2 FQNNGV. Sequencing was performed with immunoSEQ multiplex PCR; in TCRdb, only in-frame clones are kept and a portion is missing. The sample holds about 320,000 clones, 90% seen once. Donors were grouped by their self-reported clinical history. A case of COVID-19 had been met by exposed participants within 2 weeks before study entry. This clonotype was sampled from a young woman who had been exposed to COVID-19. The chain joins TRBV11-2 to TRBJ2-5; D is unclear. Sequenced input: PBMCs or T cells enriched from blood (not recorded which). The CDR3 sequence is CASSLVVRSQETQYF. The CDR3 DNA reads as TGTGCCAGCAGCTTAGTAGTGCGGTCCCAAGAGACCCAGTACTTC.